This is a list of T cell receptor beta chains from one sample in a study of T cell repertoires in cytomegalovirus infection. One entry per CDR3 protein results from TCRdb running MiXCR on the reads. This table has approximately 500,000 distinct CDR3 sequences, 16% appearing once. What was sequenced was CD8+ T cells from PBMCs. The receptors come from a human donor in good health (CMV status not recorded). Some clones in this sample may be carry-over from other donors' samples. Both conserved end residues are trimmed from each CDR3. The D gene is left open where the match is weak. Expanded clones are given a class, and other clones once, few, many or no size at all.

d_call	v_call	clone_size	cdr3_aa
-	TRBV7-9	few	ASSPPRGGGNTIY
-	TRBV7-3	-	ASSSGDGGYQETQY
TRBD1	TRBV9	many	ASSATGFEVYGYT
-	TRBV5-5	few	ASSLVPAGNTIY
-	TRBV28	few	ASSSDREEYNSPLH
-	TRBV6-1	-	ASSERRLAARGVYT
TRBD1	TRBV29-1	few	SAISGQLNTEAF
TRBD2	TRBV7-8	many	ASSFGLAGGTYNEQF
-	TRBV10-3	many	AIKRGVGGRQEWNTEAF
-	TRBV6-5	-	ASSYGGGAGEQY
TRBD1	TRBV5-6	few	ASSFEGADTEAF
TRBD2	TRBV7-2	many	ASSTGLARYEQY
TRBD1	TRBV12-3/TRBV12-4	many	ASSGQGEYNEQF
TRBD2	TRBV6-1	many	ASRGSLHPRDYYEQY
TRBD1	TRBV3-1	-	ARSQLDRESTNEKLF
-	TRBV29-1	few	SVGRAYEQY
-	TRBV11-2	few	ASSPGPPARYEQY
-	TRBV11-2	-	ASSLSSPRGGDTGELF
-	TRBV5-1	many	ASSLEQGYEQY
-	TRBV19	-	ASSMKATNQPQH
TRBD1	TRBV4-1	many	ASSQDNRGTEAF
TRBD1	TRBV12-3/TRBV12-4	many	ASRKGGQGSYNEQF
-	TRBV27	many	ASSAAIGGSSYEQY
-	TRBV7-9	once	ASSRNWEEYEQY
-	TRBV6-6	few	ASSYSTGPSNTGELF
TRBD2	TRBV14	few	ASSQDRGSGYEQY
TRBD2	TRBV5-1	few	ASSPGTTEVETQY
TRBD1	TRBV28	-	ASSPNDRVYEQY
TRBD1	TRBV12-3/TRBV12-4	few	ASRVPGTVGYQPQH
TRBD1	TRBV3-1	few	ASNSRDRPYEQY
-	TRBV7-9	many	ASSLASRLRLNTEAF
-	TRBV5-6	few	ASSLETGGGYT
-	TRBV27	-	ASSLGRRNEQY
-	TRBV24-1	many	ATSDPSHGNTIY
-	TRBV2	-	ASSEPRTANTGELF
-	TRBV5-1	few	ASRIHWRGGQPQH
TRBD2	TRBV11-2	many	ASSQKGLAGGLFQETQY
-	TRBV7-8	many	ASSLGREGLGNTIY
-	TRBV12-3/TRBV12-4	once	ASGGGGNTIY
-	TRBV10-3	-	AISDHFVGTQQKRYEQY
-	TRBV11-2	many	ASSIAKGHEQY
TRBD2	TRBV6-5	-	ASSYSGYPTSESSGANVLT